These T cell receptor beta chains were read from a single sample in a study of shared clonotypes between healthy human individuals. Sequencing was performed with immunoSEQ multiplex PCR; in TCRdb, only in-frame clones are kept and a portion is missing. The table shows fewer than 150,000 clones, with approximately 70% occurring only once. Sequencing input: memory CD8+ T cells sorted from blood. The receptors come from a woman aged 25 to 45 in good health. CDR3s include the opening cysteine and the closing phenylalanine or tryptophan. A D gene is named only where the DNA matches it firmly. Clone size is stated in some rows and not others, as once, few, many or a class when expanded.

v_call	clone_size	j_call	d_call	cdr3_aa	cdr3_nt
TRBV11-2	.	TRBJ1-1	TRBD1	CASSLLQGARTEAFF	TGTGCCAGCAGCTTACTGCAGGGGGCTCGAACTGAAGCTTTCTTT
TRBV19	few	TRBJ1-5	.	CASSIARGNQPQHF	TGTGCCAGTAGTATAGCCCGGGGCAATCAGCCCCAGCATTTT
TRBV7-9	few	TRBJ2-1	.	CASSPRGGSEVNEQFF	TGTGCCAGCAGCCCTCGGGGTGGGTCTGAGGTCAATGAGCAGTTCTTC
TRBV25-1	.	TRBJ2-5	.	CASSAQTEGETQYF	TGTGCCAGCAGTGCTCAGACCGAGGGGGAGACCCAGTACTTC
TRBV15	once	TRBJ2-3	TRBD2	CATSRRLAGVSADTQYF	TGTGCCACCAGCAGAAGACTAGCGGGAGTTTCAGCAGATACGCAGTATTTT
TRBV11-3	.	TRBJ2-1	TRBD2	CASSFYREAPHNEQFF	TGTGCCAGCAGCTTCTACCGGGAGGCTCCTCACAATGAGCAGTTCTTC
TRBV6-4	.	TRBJ2-2	TRBD2	CASSEGTSTGELFF	TGTGCCAGCAGTGAAGGGACTAGCACCGGGGAGCTGTTTTTT
TRBV6-6	many	TRBJ2-3	.	CASSYGGYTDTQYF	TGTGCCAGCAGTTACGGGGGTTACACAGATACGCAGTATTTT
TRBV5-1	once	TRBJ1-5	TRBD1	CASSLGDRDNQPQHF	TGCGCCAGCAGCTTGGGGGACAGGGACAATCAGCCCCAGCATTTT
TRBV7-6	.	TRBJ2-7	TRBD2	CASSPGTSGIIYEQYF	TGTGCCAGCAGCCCTGGGACTAGCGGGATTATCTACGAGCAGTACTTC
TRBV6-5	many	TRBJ1-5	TRBD1	CASRPSQGTLQPQHF	TGTGCCAGCAGACCGTCACAGGGGACCCTTCAGCCCCAGCATTTT
TRBV9	.	TRBJ1-4	TRBD1	CASSAGTGVDEKLFF	TGTGCCAGCAGCGCCGGGACAGGGGTCGATGAAAAACTGTTTTTT
TRBV6-1	few	TRBJ2-7	TRBD1	CASSELRDSYEQYF	TGTGCCAGCAGTGAACTCCGGGACAGCTACGAGCAGTACTTC
TRBV7-9	.	TRBJ2-1	TRBD2	CASSLPRAGASGYNEQFF	TGTGCCAGCAGCTTACCGAGAGCGGGAGCCTCCGGTTACAATGAGCAGTTCTTC
TRBV7-9	.	TRBJ2-7	TRBD2	CASSFTSGSREQYF	TGTGCCAGCAGCTTTACTAGCGGGAGCCGCGAGCAGTACTTC
TRBV28	.	TRBJ2-7	.	CASRTPGLSREQYF	TGTGCCAGCAGAACCCCCGGCCTGAGTCGGGAGCAGTACTTC
TRBV10-3	.	TRBJ2-3	TRBD2	CAISAPGLAGERTDTQYF	TGTGCCATCAGTGCACCGGGACTAGCGGGAGAAAGGACAGATACGCAGTATTTT
TRBV15	.	TRBJ2-7	TRBD1	CATSLGTEPYEQYF	TGTGCCACCAGCCTAGGGACAGAACCCTACGAGCAGTACTTC
TRBV7-2	.	TRBJ2-1	TRBD2	CASSPQRDSYNEQFF	TGTGCCAGCAGCCCTCAGCGGGACTCCTACAATGAGCAGTTCTTC
TRBV6-5	.	TRBJ1-1	.	CASSYSRGNTEAFF	TGTGCCAGCAGTTACTCGAGGGGTAACACTGAAGCTTTCTTT
TRBV9	.	TRBJ2-7	TRBD2	CASSVGGEIYEQYF	TGTGCCAGCAGCGTTGGGGGGGAGATCTACGAGCAGTACTTC
TRBV2	.	TRBJ1-5	TRBD1	CASRESPRQGDNQPQHF	TGTGCCAGCAGGGAATCGCCTCGACAGGGGGACAATCAGCCCCAGCATTTT
TRBV4-1	.	TRBJ2-5	.	CASSQGSAVGHPPETQYF	TGCGCCAGCAGCCAAGGTTCGGCGGTGGGACATCCCCCAGAGACCCAGTACTTC
TRBV29-1	.	TRBJ1-3	.	CSVTPTLAGNTIYF	TGCAGCGTTACCCCGACATTAGCTGGAAACACCATATATTTT
TRBV9	.	TRBJ2-1	TRBD1	CASSGQGNEQFF	TGTGCCAGCAGCGGACAGGGTAATGAGCAGTTCTTC
TRBV19	.	TRBJ2-7	.	CASSINSQGRQEQYF	TGTGCCAGTAGTATAAATAGCCAGGGGCGGCAGGAGCAGTACTTC
TRBV15	.	TRBJ2-7	TRBD1	CATIWADRTGDTYEQYF	TGTGCCACCATATGGGCCGATCGGACAGGGGACACCTACGAGCAGTACTTC
TRBV7-9	.	TRBJ2-3	.	CASSLEVGAGDTQYF	TGTGCCAGCAGCTTAGAGGTCGGGGCGGGAGATACGCAGTATTTT
TRBV30	.	TRBJ1-1	TRBD1	CAWSETGAEAFF	TGTGCCTGGAGTGAGACAGGGGCTGAAGCTTTCTTT
TRBV4-1	many	TRBJ1-1	.	CASSQTRTEAFF	TGCGCCAGCAGCCAGACGAGGACTGAAGCTTTCTTT
TRBV2	.	TRBJ1-2	.	CASRPTDAPGYTF	TGTGCCAGCAGGCCTACCGACGCCCCCGGCTACACCTTC